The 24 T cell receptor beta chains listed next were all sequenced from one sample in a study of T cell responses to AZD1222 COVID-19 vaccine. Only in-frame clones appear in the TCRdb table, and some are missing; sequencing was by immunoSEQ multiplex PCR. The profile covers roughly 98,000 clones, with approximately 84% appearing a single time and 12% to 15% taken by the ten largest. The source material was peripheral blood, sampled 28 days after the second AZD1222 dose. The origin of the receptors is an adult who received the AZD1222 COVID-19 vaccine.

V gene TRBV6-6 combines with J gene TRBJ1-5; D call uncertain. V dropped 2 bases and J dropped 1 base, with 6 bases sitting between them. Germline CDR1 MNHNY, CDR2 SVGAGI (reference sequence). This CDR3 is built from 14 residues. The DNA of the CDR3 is TGTGCCAGCAGTTACCCCGGGAGCAATCAGCCCCAGCATTTT. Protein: CASSYPGSNQPQHF.

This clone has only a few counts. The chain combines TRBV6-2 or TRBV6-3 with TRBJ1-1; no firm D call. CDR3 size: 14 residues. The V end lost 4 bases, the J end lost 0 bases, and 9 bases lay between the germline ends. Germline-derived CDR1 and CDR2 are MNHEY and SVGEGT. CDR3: CASSSASMNTEAFF. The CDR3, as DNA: TGTGCCAGCAGTTCGGCCAGCATGAACACTGAAGCTTTCTTT.

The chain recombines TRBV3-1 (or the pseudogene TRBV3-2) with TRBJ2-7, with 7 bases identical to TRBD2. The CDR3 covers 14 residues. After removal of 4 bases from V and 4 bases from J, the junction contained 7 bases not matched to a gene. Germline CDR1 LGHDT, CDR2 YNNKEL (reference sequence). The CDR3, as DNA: TGTGCCAGCAGCCTAACGGGGGGTCAATACGAGCAGTACTTC. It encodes CASSLTGGQYEQYF.

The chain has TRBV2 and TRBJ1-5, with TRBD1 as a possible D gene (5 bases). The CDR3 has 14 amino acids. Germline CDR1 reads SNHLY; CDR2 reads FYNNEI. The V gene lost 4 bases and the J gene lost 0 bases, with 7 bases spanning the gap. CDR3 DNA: TGTGCCAGCAGTGGACAGATTAGCAATCAGCCCCAGCATTTT. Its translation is CASSGQISNQPQHF.

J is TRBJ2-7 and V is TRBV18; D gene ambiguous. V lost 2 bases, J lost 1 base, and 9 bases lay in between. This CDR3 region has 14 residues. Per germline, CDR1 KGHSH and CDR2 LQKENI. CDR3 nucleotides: TGTGCCAGCTCACCAGGTTTCAGGTCCTACGAGCAGTACTTC. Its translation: CASSPGFRSYEQYF.

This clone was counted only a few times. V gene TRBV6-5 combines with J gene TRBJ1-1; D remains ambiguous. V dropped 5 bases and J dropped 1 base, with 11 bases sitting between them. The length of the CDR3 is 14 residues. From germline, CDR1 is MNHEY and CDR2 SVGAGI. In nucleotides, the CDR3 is TGTGCCAGCAGTCCCGACCTTTGGAACACTGAAGCTTTCTTT. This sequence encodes CASSPDLWNTEAFF.

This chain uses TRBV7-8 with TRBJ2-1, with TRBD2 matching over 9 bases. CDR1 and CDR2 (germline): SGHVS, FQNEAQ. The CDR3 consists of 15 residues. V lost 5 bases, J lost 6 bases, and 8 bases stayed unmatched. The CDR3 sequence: CASSRAGGLSNEQFF. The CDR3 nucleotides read TGTGCCAGCAGCCGAGCGGGGGGTTTGAGCAATGAGCAGTTCTTC.

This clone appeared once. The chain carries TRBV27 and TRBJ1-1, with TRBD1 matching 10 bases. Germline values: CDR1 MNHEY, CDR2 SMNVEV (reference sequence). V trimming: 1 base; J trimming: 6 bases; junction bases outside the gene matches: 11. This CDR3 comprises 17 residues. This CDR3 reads CASSLLLGTGAIAEAFF. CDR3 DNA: TGTGCCAGCAGTTTATTATTGGGGACAGGGGCGATCGCTGAAGCTTTCTTT.

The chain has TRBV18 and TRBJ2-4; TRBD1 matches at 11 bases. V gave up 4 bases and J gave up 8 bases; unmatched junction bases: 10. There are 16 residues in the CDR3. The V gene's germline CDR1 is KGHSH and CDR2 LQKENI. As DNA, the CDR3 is TGTGCCAGCTCACGTGGGACAGGGGGAATTACCGACATTCAGTACTTC. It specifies CASSRGTGGITDIQYF.

CDR3 sequence (DNA): TGCGCCAGCAGCTCGGTGGCAGGGTTTGGGGAAAACATTCAGTACTTC. Translation gives CASSSVAGFGENIQYF. The rearrangement uses TRBV5-1 and TRBJ2-4, with D maybe TRBD1 (5 bases). V lost 3 bases and J lost 5, with 18 bases in between. From germline, CDR1 is SGHRS and CDR2 YFSETQ. The CDR3 is 16 residues long.

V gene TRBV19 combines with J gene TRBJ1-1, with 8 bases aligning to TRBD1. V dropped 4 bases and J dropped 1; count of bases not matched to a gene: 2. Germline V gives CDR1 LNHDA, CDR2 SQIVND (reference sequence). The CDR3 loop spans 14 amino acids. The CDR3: CASSTGGANTEAFF. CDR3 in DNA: TGTGCCAGTAGTACAGGGGGCGCGAACACTGAAGCTTTCTTT.

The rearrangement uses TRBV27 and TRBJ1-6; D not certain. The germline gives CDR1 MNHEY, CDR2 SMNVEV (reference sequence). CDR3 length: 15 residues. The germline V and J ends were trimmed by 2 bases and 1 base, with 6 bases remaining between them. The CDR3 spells CASSLMLSYNSPLHF. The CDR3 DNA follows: TGTGCCAGCAGTTTAATGTTGTCCTATAATTCACCCCTCCACTTT.

The CDR3 reads CASSPRDRRNPEAFF. The CDR3 bases are TGCGCCAGCAGCCCGCGGGACAGGAGAAATCCTGAAGCTTTCTTT. The chain links TRBV4-1 to TRBJ1-1; 8 nucleotides line up with TRBD1. Germline CDR1 MGHRA, CDR2 YSYEKL. This CDR3 has 15 residues. The V segment lost 4 bases and the J segment 6 bases; nucleotides outside the gene matches: 10.

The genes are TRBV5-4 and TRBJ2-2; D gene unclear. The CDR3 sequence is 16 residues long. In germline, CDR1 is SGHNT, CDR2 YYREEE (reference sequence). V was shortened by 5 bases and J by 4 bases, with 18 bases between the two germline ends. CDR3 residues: CASSNDRGLGTGELFF. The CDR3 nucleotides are TGTGCCAGCAGTAACGATCGCGGATTGGGCACCGGGGAGCTGTTTTTT.

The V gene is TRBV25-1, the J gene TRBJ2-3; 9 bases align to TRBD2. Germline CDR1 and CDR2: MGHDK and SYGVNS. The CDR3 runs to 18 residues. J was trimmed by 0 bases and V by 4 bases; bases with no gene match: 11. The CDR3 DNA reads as TGTGCCAGCAGTGCCCGAGGGAGCGGGGGGATTAGCACAGATACGCAGTATTTT. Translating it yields CASSARGSGGISTDTQYF.

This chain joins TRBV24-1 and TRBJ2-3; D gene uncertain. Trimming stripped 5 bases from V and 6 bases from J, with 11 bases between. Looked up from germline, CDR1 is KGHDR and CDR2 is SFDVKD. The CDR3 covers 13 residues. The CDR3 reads CATSGWGRDTQYF. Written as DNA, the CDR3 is TGTGCCACCAGTGGTTGGGGTAGGGATACGCAGTATTTT.

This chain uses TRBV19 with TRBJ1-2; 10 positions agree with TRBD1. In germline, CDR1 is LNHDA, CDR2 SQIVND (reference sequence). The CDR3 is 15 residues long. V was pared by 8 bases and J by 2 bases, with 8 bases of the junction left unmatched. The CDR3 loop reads CASSRTGGLNYGYTF. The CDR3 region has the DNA TGTGCCAGTTCCCGGACAGGGGGTTTGAACTATGGCTACACCTTC.

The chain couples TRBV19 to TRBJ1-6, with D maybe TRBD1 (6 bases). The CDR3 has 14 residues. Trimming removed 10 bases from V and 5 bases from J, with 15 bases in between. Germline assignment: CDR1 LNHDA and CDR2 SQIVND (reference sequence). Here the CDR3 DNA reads TGTGCCACTTCACAGGGTAGAGATAATTCACCCCTCCACTTT. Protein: CATSQGRDNSPLHF.

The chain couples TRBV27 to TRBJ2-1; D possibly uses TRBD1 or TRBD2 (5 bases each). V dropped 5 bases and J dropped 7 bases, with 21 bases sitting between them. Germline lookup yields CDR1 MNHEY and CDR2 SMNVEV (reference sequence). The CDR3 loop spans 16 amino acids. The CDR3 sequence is CASSMHRAGASNEQFF. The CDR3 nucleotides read TGTGCCAGCAGTATGCACCGGGCCGGGGCAAGTAATGAGCAGTTCTTC.

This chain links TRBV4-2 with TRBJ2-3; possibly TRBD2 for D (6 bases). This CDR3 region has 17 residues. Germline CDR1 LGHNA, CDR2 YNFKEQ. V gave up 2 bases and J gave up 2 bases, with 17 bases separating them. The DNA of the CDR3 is TGTGCCAGCAGCCAATCCGTAGCGGAGGGGCTCACAGATACGCAGTATTTT. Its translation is CASSQSVAEGLTDTQYF.

DNA of the CDR3: TGTGCCAGCAGCGTATTGGGTCAGCTCTCTGGAAACACCATATATTTT. Its translation: CASSVLGQLSGNTIYF. This chain connects TRBV9 to TRBJ1-3; D not resolved. The CDR3 is 16 residues long. V lost 1 base to trimming and J lost 0 bases, with 11 bases between them. Per germline, CDR1 SGDLS and CDR2 YYNGEE.

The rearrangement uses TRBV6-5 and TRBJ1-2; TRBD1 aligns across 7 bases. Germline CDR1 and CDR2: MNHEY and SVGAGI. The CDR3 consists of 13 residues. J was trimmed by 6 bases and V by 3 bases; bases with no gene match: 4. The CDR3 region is CASSYAGTDGYTF. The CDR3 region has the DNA TGTGCCAGCAGTTATGCCGGGACAGATGGCTACACCTTC.

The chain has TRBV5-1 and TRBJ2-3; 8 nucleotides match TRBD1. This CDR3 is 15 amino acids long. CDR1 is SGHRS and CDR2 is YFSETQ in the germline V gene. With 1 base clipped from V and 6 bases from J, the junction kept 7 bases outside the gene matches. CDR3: CASSLQDRVVDTQYF. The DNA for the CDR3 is TGCGCCAGCAGCTTGCAGGACAGGGTTGTGGATACGCAGTATTTT.

The CDR3 sequence: CASSPLGGRTEAFF. CDR3 nucleotide sequence: TGTGCCAGCAGCCCCCTAGGGGGGCGCACTGAAGCTTTCTTT. V and J are TRBV14 and TRBJ1-1, with D possibly TRBD1 on 6 matching bases. V was clipped by 4 bases and J by 4 bases, with 13 bases between them. CDR1 is SGHDN and CDR2 is FVKESK in the germline V gene. The CDR3 is 14 amino acids.